Each of the 4 T cell receptor beta chains below was sequenced from the same sample in a study of Ad26.COV2.S vaccination and SARS-CoV-2 variants. As to treatment: 19 received Ad26.COV2.S at low or high dose, single or two shots; 5 received placebo; per-sample allocation not given. At day 63 after the first vaccine or placebo injection, samples were drawn. Libraries were prepared by immunoSEQ multiplex PCR; TCRdb keeps only in-frame clonotypes and omits some of them. The table records over 200,000 clones, roughly 88% of them present only once. Sample: peripheral blood, taken in a trial of Ad26.COV2.S vaccine versus placebo. The origin of the receptors is a person between 18 and 65 years old who received the Ad26.COV2.S COVID-19 vaccine or a placebo.

The V gene is TRBV27, the J gene TRBJ2-4, with 7 bases aligning to TRBD2. This CDR3 is built from 15 residues. The junction had 3 bases not matched to a gene; V was cut back by 0 bases and J by 4 bases. Germline V gives CDR1 MNHEY, CDR2 SMNVEV (reference sequence). CDR3 residues: CASSLSGGGKNIQYF. CDR3 nucleotides: TGTGCCAGCAGTTTATCTGGCGGGGGTAAAAACATTCAGTACTTC.

This CDR3 is CASSLLGAHDEQYF. The DNA for the CDR3 is TGTGCCAGCAGTTTACTGGGGGCGCACGACGAGCAGTACTTC. The chain joins TRBV27 to TRBJ2-7; a possible D gene is TRBD1 (6 bases). This CDR3 is built from 14 residues. Germline values: CDR1 MNHEY, CDR2 SMNVEV (reference sequence). V lost 2 bases, J lost 5 bases, and 13 bases lay in between.

Only one count was recorded for this clone. The chain has TRBV9 and TRBJ2-5; 9 nucleotides match TRBD2. V gave up 0 bases and J gave up 5 bases; unmatched junction bases: 5. CDR1 is SGDLS and CDR2 is YYNGEE in the germline V gene. The CDR3 runs 15 residues. The CDR3 region is CASSVGLAVIETQYF. CDR3 sequence (DNA): TGTGCCAGCAGCGTAGGACTAGCGGTGATTGAGACCCAGTACTTC.

This chain links TRBV6-5 with TRBJ2-7; D gene uncertain. Per germline, CDR1 MNHEY and CDR2 SVGAGI. The CDR3 spans 13 residues. With 10 bases removed from V and 6 bases from J, the gap between germline ends came to 19 bases. CDR3 nucleotides: TGTGCCATCGCCGACCCTGGCAGGTCCGAGCAGTACTTC. Its translation: CAIADPGRSEQYF.